Listed below are T cell receptor beta chains from one sample, sequenced in a study of shared clonotypes between healthy human individuals. TCRdb keeps only in-frame clones here, not all; method: immunoSEQ multiplex PCR. The sample includes 2,100,000 or so clones, roughly 95% of them seen just once. What was sequenced was naive CD4+ T cells sorted from blood. Receptor source: a man in his late teens or twenties in good health. CDR3s include the opening cysteine and the closing phenylalanine or tryptophan. A D gene is named only where the DNA matches it firmly. Only part of the rows carry a size: once, few, many, or a class if the clone is expanded.

j_call: TRBJ1-4
d_call: NA
v_call: TRBV19
clone_size: NA
cdr3_nt: TGTGCCAGTAGTACACAGGGTACTAATGAAAAACTGTTTTTT
cdr3_aa: CASSTQGTNEKLFF

j_call: TRBJ2-5
d_call: NA
v_call: TRBV18
clone_size: NA
cdr3_nt: TGTGCCAGCTCACCAAGTAAGGGGATGGTCGAGACCCAGTACTTC
cdr3_aa: CASSPSKGMVETQYF

j_call: TRBJ2-7
d_call: TRBD2
v_call: TRBV19
clone_size: NA
cdr3_nt: TGTGCCAGTAGTATAGAAATAGCGGGGCCCTACGAGCAGTACTTC
cdr3_aa: CASSIEIAGPYEQYF

j_call: TRBJ2-6
d_call: NA
v_call: TRBV29-1
clone_size: NA
cdr3_nt: TGCAGCGGGGGTAAGGGCGGGAATTCCTCTGGGGCCAACGTCCTGACTTTC
cdr3_aa: CSGGKGGNSSGANVLTF

j_call: TRBJ1-1
d_call: TRBD1
v_call: TRBV30
clone_size: NA
cdr3_nt: TGTGCCTGGAGTCCAACCGGACAGGGAGAGGCTTTCTTT
cdr3_aa: CAWSPTGQGEAFF

j_call: TRBJ1-1
d_call: NA
v_call: TRBV6-5
clone_size: NA
cdr3_nt: TGTGCCAGCAGTTACTCACCCGGAAGCAACACTGAAGCTTTCTTT
cdr3_aa: CASSYSPGSNTEAFF

j_call: TRBJ1-2
d_call: TRBD1
v_call: TRBV28
clone_size: once
cdr3_nt: TGTGCCAGCAGCAGGGGGACAGGGAAGGTTGGCTACACCTTC
cdr3_aa: CASSRGTGKVGYTF

j_call: TRBJ2-3
d_call: NA
v_call: TRBV7-3
clone_size: NA
cdr3_nt: TGTGCCAGCAGGCGAGGGGGCACAGATACGCAGTATTTT
cdr3_aa: CASRRGGTDTQYF

j_call: TRBJ2-1
d_call: NA
v_call: TRBV5-1
clone_size: NA
cdr3_nt: TGCGCCAGCAGCCCGGCCCAGGGAGGAAGTGAGCAGTTCTTC
cdr3_aa: CASSPAQGGSEQFF

j_call: TRBJ1-2
d_call: NA
v_call: TRBV28
clone_size: NA
cdr3_nt: TGTGCCAGCAGTGCGGACGACAACTATGGCTACACCTTC
cdr3_aa: CASSADDNYGYTF

j_call: TRBJ2-2
d_call: TRBD2
v_call: TRBV5-1
clone_size: NA
cdr3_nt: TGCGCCAGCAGCCTGCTAGCGGGTTCTGTCGGGGAGCTGTTTTTT
cdr3_aa: CASSLLAGSVGELFF

j_call: TRBJ2-2
d_call: TRBD2
v_call: TRBV5-1
clone_size: NA
cdr3_nt: TGCGCCAGCAGCTTCAGCGGGACTTCCTCCGCCGGGGAGCTGTTTTTT
cdr3_aa: CASSFSGTSSAGELFF

j_call: TRBJ1-2
d_call: NA
v_call: TRBV6-1
clone_size: NA
cdr3_nt: TGTGCCAGCAAGGTGTGGGCAGGGGTAGGCTACACCTTC
cdr3_aa: CASKVWAGVGYTF

j_call: TRBJ2-2
d_call: NA
v_call: TRBV27
clone_size: once
cdr3_nt: TGTGCCAGCAGTTTATCCGTGGTCGTCAAGACCGGGGAGCTGTTTTTT
cdr3_aa: CASSLSVVVKTGELFF

j_call: TRBJ2-7
d_call: TRBD1
v_call: TRBV30
clone_size: once
cdr3_nt: TGTGCCTGGAGTTATGACAGGGGGCGGGAGCAGTACTTC
cdr3_aa: CAWSYDRGREQYF

j_call: TRBJ1-1
d_call: NA
v_call: TRBV5-1
clone_size: NA
cdr3_nt: TGCGCCAGCAGCCCCGGGGTTTTCAGGGGGAACACTGAAGCTTTCTTT
cdr3_aa: CASSPGVFRGNTEAFF

j_call: TRBJ2-7
d_call: TRBD1
v_call: TRBV5-1
clone_size: NA
cdr3_nt: TGCGCCAGCAGCCCAGGGACAGGCCTGAGGAACGAGCAGTACTTC
cdr3_aa: CASSPGTGLRNEQYF